The 30 T cell receptor beta chains given below trace back to one sample, sequenced in a study of cytomegalovirus exposure and HLA in healthy donors. The PCR had 60 Vbeta and 13 Jbeta primers. TCRdb keeps only in-frame clones here, not all; method: immunoSEQ multiplex PCR. Seen here are approximately 79,000 clones, about 68% observed once, and the top ten hold roughly 9%. Sequences were obtained from PBMCs. The receptor source for this set is a man aged 35 to 55 in good health and CMV-seropositive.

V usage is TRBV30 and J usage is TRBJ2-7; the match to TRBD1 covers 9 bases. Looked up from germline, CDR1 is GTSNPN and CDR2 is SVGIG (reference sequence). The CDR3 runs to 11 residues. V lost 3 bases, J lost 12 bases, and 6 bases stayed unmatched. The CDR3, as DNA: TGTGCCTGGAGCGACCGGGACAGGGCGTACTTC. It codes for CAWSDRDRAYF.

The V call is TRBV29-1, the J call TRBJ2-5; TRBD1 matches at 9 bases. The J call is doubtful: the DNA matches TRBJ2-7 better. This CDR3 is built from 15 residues. Germline assignment: CDR1 SQVTM and CDR2 ANQGSEA. The chain's CDR3 is CSVEPSGTGSYEQYF. The CDR3 nucleotides read TGCAGCGTTGAGCCTTCCGGGACAGGGTCCTACGAGCAGTACTTC.

The V call is TRBV4-2, the J call TRBJ2-5, with a tentative D call TRBD2 (6 bases). Germline CDR1 LGHNA, CDR2 YNFKEQ. V lost 0 bases to trimming and J lost 5 bases, with 10 bases between them. This CDR3 has 14 residues. The CDR3 protein is CASSQDPGVETQYF. DNA of the CDR3: TGTGCCAGCAGCCAAGACCCGGGGGTGGAGACCCAGTACTTC.

This sequence joins TRBV9 and TRBJ1-2, with 9 nucleotides matching TRBD1. With V trimmed by 0 bases and J by 6 bases, 6 bases remained unmatched. Germline V gene data show CDR1 as SGDLS and CDR2 as YYNGEE. The CDR3 consists of 15 residues. The CDR3 region has the DNA TGTGCCAGCAGCGTAGGGCCCGACAGGGGGGATGGCTACACCTTC. Amino acids: CASSVGPDRGDGYTF. The full variable domain, completed using reference TRBV9 and TRBJ1-2, is DSGVTQTPKHLITATGQRVTLRCSPRSGDLSVYWYQQSLDQGLQFLIQYYNGEERAKGNILERFSAQQFPDLHSELNLSSLELGDSALYFCASSVGPDRGDGYTFGSGTRLTVV.

This clone has only a few counts. This chain joins TRBV6-1 and TRBJ2-7; 10 bases align to TRBD1. Germline V gene data show CDR1 as MNHNS and CDR2 as SASEGT. CDR3 size: 15 residues. J lost 6 bases, V lost 4 bases, and 9 bases had no gene match. The CDR3 region has the DNA TGTGCCAGCAGTGGAACCGGGACAGGGGTGGCCGAGCAGTACTTC. It encodes CASSGTGTGVAEQYF.

The V call is TRBV15, the J call TRBJ1-1; the D gene is possibly TRBD1 (6 bases). V was cut by 3 bases and J by 11 bases, with 19 bases left in between. Germline values: CDR1 LNHNV, CDR2 YYDKDF (reference sequence). The CDR3 is made up of 14 amino acids. The CDR3 spells CATSSLTGYSTAFF. DNA for the CDR3: TGTGCCACCAGCAGTCTGACAGGATATTCGACGGCTTTCTTT. Filled out from reference TRBV15 and TRBJ1-1, the complete variable domain reads DAMVIQNPRYQVTQFGKPVTLSCSQTLNHNVMYWYQQKSSQAPKLLFHYYDKDFNNEADTPDNFQSRRPNTSFCFLDIRSPGLGDTAMYLCATSSLTGYSTAFFGQGTRLTVV.

The V gene is TRBV11-2, the J gene TRBJ1-1; the D is unclear. V lost 5 bases to trimming and J lost 5 bases, with 6 bases between them. This CDR3 contains 11 residues. CDR1 SGHAT and CDR2 FQNNGV come from the germline V gene. CDR3 DNA: TGTGCCAGCAGCCATCCAACTGAAGCTTTCTTT. Encoded protein: CASSHPTEAFF.

This chain uses TRBV11-2 with TRBJ1-2; TRBD1 aligns across 9 bases. The V gene's germline CDR1 is SGHAT and CDR2 FQNNGV. J gave up 5 bases and V 0 bases, and 16 bases lay outside the gene matches. This CDR3 is built from 19 residues. The CDR3 protein is CASSLEVGQGARNFYGYTF. In DNA, the CDR3 is TGTGCCAGCAGCTTAGAGGTGGGACAGGGCGCCCGCAACTTTTATGGCTACACCTTC.

In the case of this clone: Other DNA sequences within the sample encode an identical CDR3. The chain carries TRBV5-1 and TRBJ2-2; 9 positions agree with TRBD1. CDR1 is SGHRS, CDR2 YFSETQ, per germline. V gave up 8 bases and J gave up 4 bases; unmatched junction bases: 6. This CDR3 has 14 residues. CDR3 sequence (DNA): TGCGCCAGTTCACCACAGGGGGCCACCGGGGAGCTGTTTTTT. It specifies CASSPQGATGELFF.

The V call is TRBV5-4, the J call TRBJ2-7, with TRBD2 matching over 10 bases. CDR3 size: 15 residues. Germline V CDR1 and CDR2: SGHNT, YYREEE (reference sequence). The V segment lost 3 bases and the J segment 1 base; nucleotides outside the gene matches: 4. The CDR3: CASSWATSGSYEQYF. The CDR3 coding sequence is TGTGCCAGCAGCTGGGCGACTAGCGGGTCCTACGAGCAGTACTTC.

The chain combines TRBV27 with TRBJ2-1, with 7 bases matching TRBD1. V trimming: 4 bases; J trimming: 2 bases; junction bases outside the gene matches: 5. There are 15 residues in the CDR3. Germline assignment: CDR1 MNHEY and CDR2 SMNVEV (reference sequence). CDR3 in amino acids: CASSWDRNPYNEQFF. CDR3 DNA sequence: TGTGCCAGCAGTTGGGACAGAAATCCCTACAATGAGCAGTTCTTC.

The rearrangement uses TRBV7-9 and TRBJ2-5; 8 nucleotides align to TRBD2. V was clipped by 8 bases and J by 4 bases; unmatched bases: 9. This CDR3 contains 14 residues. Looked up from germline, CDR1 is SEHNR and CDR2 is FQNEAQ (reference sequence). CDR3 nucleotides: TGTGCCAGCGTCGGCGGGACTAGGGTAGAGACCCAGTACTTC. It is translated as CASVGGTRVETQYF.

The chain employs TRBV5-1 and TRBJ1-1; tentative D call: TRBD1 (5 bases). The CDR3 is 15 amino acids. Germline CDR1 reads SGHRS; CDR2 reads YFSETQ. V was shortened by 1 base and J by 4 bases, with 14 bases between the two germline ends. The DNA of the CDR3 is TGCGCCAGCAGCTTGATTATTTCCCAGGGCACTGAAGCTTTCTTT. Translation gives CASSLIISQGTEAFF.

The chain couples TRBV30 to TRBJ2-1, with 14 bases lining up with TRBD2. CDR1 is GTSNPN, CDR2 SVGIG, per germline (reference sequence). The trim removed 5 bases at V and 7 bases at J, leaving 4 bases unmatched. The CDR3 contains 14 residues. The CDR3 loop reads CAWATSGRVNEQFF. CDR3 sequence (DNA): TGTGCCTGGGCGACTAGCGGGAGGGTAAATGAGCAGTTCTTC.

J is TRBJ1-6 and V is TRBV5-6; a possible D gene is TRBD1 (6 bases). The germline V gene has CDR1 SGHDT and CDR2 YYEEEE. The CDR3 runs to 16 residues. Trimming left V 4 bases short and J 7 bases short, with 18 bases between. CDR3 sequence (DNA): TGTGCCAGCAGCCAATTCCCTTCGGGACAAAATTCACCCCTCCACTTT. Protein sequence: CASSQFPSGQNSPLHF.

For this clone: One end of the junction fails to match germline, which may point to a read error. The rearrangement joins TRBV7-9 to TRBJ1-4, with D tentatively TRBD1 (6 bases). From germline, CDR1 is SEHNR and CDR2 FQNEAQ (reference sequence). This CDR3 comprises 12 residues. Here the CDR3 reads CSSSLDREKLFF. DNA for the CDR3: TGTTCCAGCAGTCTCGACAGGGAAAAACTGTTTTTT.

The chain uses TRBV5-1 and TRBJ2-1, with D perhaps matching TRBD1 (6 bases). Looked up from germline, CDR1 is SGHRS and CDR2 is YFSETQ. This CDR3 region has 16 residues. Trimming stripped 7 bases from V and 2 bases from J, with 19 bases between. CDR3 DNA sequence: TGCGCCAGCCAGAAGGGGGAAGGTGATCCCTACAATGAGCAGTTCTTC. Protein sequence: CASQKGEGDPYNEQFF. The full variable domain, its missing parts supplied by reference TRBV5-1 and TRBJ2-1, is KAGVTQTPRYLIKTRGQQVTLSCSPISGHRSVSWYQQTPGQGLQFLFEYFSETQRNKGNFPGRFSGRQFSNSRSEMNVSTLELGDSALYLCASQKGEGDPYNEQFFGPGTRLTVL.

The rearrangement links TRBV9 to TRBJ2-3; D is perhaps TRBD1 (6 bases). V was clipped by 2 bases and J by 0 bases, with 10 bases between them. Germline V lookup: CDR1 SGDLS, CDR2 YYNGEE. The CDR3 extends over 15 amino acids. The CDR3 DNA sequence: TGTGCCAGCAGCGTTTCCGGGACAAGCACAGATACGCAGTATTTT. Protein sequence: CASSVSGTSTDTQYF. The variable domain in full, with the rest retrieved from reference TRBV9 and TRBJ2-3, is DSGVTQTPKHLITATGQRVTLRCSPRSGDLSVYWYQQSLDQGLQFLIQYYNGEERAKGNILERFSAQQFPDLHSELNLSSLELGDSALYFCASSVSGTSTDTQYFGPGTRLTVL.

The CDR3 nucleotides read TGTGCCAGCAGCCGAGGAGGACGGGATGAGCAGTTCTTC. It is translated as CASSRGGRDEQFF. This chain links TRBV7-2 with TRBJ2-1, with D perhaps TRBD2 (5 bases). From germline, CDR1 is SGHTA and CDR2 FQGNSA. Deletions cut 5 bases from V and 8 bases from J, with 13 bases between. The CDR3 spans 13 residues.

The CDR3 DNA sequence: TGTGCCAGCAGCTCCTTGGGGGACAGGGGGCGCTGGGGCAATCAGCCCCAGCATTTT. Residues: CASSSLGDRGRWGNQPQHF. The chain carries TRBV27 and TRBJ1-5, with TRBD1 identical over 12 bases. The CDR3 contains 19 residues. CDR1 is MNHEY, CDR2 SMNVEV, per germline (reference sequence). Trimming cost V 6 bases and J 2 bases; bases outside gene matches: 14.

The chain carries TRBV7-9 and TRBJ2-7, with D perhaps matching TRBD1 (6 bases). Germline V gives CDR1 SEHNR, CDR2 FQNEAQ (reference sequence). The CDR3 covers 15 residues. V lost 5 bases and J 0 bases, leaving 14 bases between the germline ends. The CDR3, as DNA: TGTGCCAGCAGCCCTAGGGGACACAGCTCCTACGAGCAGTACTTC. Translation: CASSPRGHSSYEQYF.

The chain employs TRBV19 and TRBJ1-1; TRBD1 matches 9 bases. The length of the CDR3 is 15 residues. Germline V gene lookup returns CDR1 LNHDA and CDR2 SQIVND (reference sequence). V lost 5 bases, J lost 2 bases, and 6 bases stayed unmatched. For the CDR3, the DNA is TGTGCCAGTAGTGGGACAGGGAACACTAACACTGAAGCTTTCTTT. Translating it yields CASSGTGNTNTEAFF.

The chain joins TRBV30 to TRBJ2-2, with D tentatively TRBD2 (6 bases). The V end was cut by 3 bases, the J end by 2 bases, with 13 bases between. This CDR3 is built from 15 residues. Per the germline V gene, CDR1 is GTSNPN and CDR2 is SVGIG (reference sequence). This chain's CDR3 is CAWSPGSGNTGELFF. The CDR3 nucleotides are TGTGCCTGGAGCCCTGGTAGCGGAAACACCGGGGAGCTGTTTTTT.

On this clone itself: The junction does not match germline at one end; this may be a read error. Written as DNA, the CDR3 is TGTGCCAGCAGTTCCGGGACAGCCTACGGGCAGTACTTC. Translation: CASSSGTAYGQYF. J is TRBJ2-7 and V is TRBV7-2, with 7 bases lining up with TRBD1. The CDR3 sequence is 13 residues long. Per germline, CDR1 SGHTA and CDR2 FQGNSA.

The J gene is TRBJ2-3, the V gene TRBV9; a possible D gene is TRBD2 (5 bases). The CDR3 sequence is 16 residues long. From germline, CDR1 is SGDLS and CDR2 YYNGEE. V lost 4 bases and J 2 bases, leaving 17 bases between the germline ends. This chain's CDR3 is CASSPPQSGHTDTQYF. The CDR3 DNA sequence: TGTGCCAGCAGCCCCCCACAAAGCGGTCACACAGATACGCAGTATTTT.

Comments on this clone: The junction shows a germline mismatch at one end, possibly a read error. The chain is built from TRBV28 and TRBJ1-2; maybe TRBD1 (6 bases). Germline V gene lookup returns CDR1 MDHEN and CDR2 SYDVKM. This CDR3 is built from 14 residues. In DNA form, the CDR3 reads TGTGCCGGCAGCCTAGGGGGACGGGTCTATGGCTACACCTTC. It is translated as CAGSLGGRVYGYTF.

The chain joins TRBV28 to TRBJ2-7; D ambiguous. V was pared by 5 bases and J by 4 bases, with 6 bases between. The germline gives CDR1 MDHEN, CDR2 SYDVKM. The CDR3 is 11 amino acids. CDR3 nucleotides: TGTGCCAGCAGTCCCCGTTACGAGCAGTACTTC. It specifies CASSPRYEQYF.

The V call is TRBV5-1, the J call TRBJ1-5, with 9 bases fitting TRBD1. With 3 bases clipped from V and 6 bases from J, the junction kept 7 bases outside the gene matches. The germline gives CDR1 SGHRS, CDR2 YFSETQ. The CDR3 sequence is 15 residues long. The CDR3, as DNA: TGCGCCAGCAGCTCGGACAGGGGTAAGAGTCAGCCCCAGCATTTT. It translates to CASSSDRGKSQPQHF.

The V call is TRBV5-1, the J call TRBJ2-7; 13 nucleotides align to TRBD2. Germline trimming cut 0 bases from V and 7 bases from J; bases unmatched to any gene: 4. CDR1 is SGHRS and CDR2 is YFSETQ in the germline V gene. This CDR3 has 15 residues. CDR3 sequence reads: CASSLAGTSGTEQYF. The CDR3, as DNA: TGCGCCAGCAGCTTGGCCGGGACTAGCGGGACGGAGCAGTACTTC.

The gene calls are TRBV7-2 and TRBJ1-1; D is unresolved. The V gene lost 3 bases and the J gene lost 11 bases, with 13 bases spanning the gap. CDR3 length: 12 residues. Germline V gives CDR1 SGHTA, CDR2 FQGNSA. The chain's CDR3 is CASSFWEVGAFF. DNA for the CDR3: TGTGCCAGCAGCTTCTGGGAGGTTGGGGCTTTCTTT.